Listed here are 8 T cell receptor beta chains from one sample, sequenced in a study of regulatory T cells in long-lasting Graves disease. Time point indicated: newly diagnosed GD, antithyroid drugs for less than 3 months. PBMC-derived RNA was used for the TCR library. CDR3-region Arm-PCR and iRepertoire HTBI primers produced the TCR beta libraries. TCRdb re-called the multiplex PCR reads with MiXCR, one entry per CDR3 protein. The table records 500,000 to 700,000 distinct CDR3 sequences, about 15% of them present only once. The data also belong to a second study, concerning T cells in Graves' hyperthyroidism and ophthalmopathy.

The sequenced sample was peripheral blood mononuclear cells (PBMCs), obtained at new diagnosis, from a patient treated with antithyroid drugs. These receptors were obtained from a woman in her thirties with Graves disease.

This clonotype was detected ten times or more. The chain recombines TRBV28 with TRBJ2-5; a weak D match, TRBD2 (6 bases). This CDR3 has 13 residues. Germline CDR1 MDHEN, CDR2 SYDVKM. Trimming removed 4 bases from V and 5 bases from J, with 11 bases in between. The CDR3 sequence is CASSSGVRETQYF. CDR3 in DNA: TGTGCCAGCAGTTCGGGGGTCAGGGAGACCCAGTACTTC.

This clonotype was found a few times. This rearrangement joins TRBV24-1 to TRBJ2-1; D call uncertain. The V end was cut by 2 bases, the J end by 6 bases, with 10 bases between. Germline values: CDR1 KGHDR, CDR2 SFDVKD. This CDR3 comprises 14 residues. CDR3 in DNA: TGTGCCACCAGTGATTATCGCTCCCTCAATGAGCAGTTCTTC. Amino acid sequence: CATSDYRSLNEQFF.

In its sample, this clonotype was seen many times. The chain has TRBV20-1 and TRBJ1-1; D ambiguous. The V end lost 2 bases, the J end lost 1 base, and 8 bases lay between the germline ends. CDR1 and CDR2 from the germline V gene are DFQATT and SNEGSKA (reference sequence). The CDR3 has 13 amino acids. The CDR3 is CSARHTTNTEAFF. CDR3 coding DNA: TGCAGTGCTAGACACACTACGAACACTGAAGCTTTCTTT.

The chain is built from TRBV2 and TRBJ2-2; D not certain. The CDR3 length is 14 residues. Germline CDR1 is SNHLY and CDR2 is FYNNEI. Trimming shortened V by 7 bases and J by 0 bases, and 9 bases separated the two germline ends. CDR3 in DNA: TGTGCCAGCATCAGCGAGGCGAACACCGGGGAGCTGTTTTTT. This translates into CASISEANTGELFF.

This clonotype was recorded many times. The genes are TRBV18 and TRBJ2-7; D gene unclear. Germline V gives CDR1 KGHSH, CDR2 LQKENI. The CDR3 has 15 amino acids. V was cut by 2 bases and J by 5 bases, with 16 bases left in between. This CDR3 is CASSPMADVRDEQYF. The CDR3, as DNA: TGTGCCAGCTCACCAATGGCGGACGTAAGGGACGAGCAGTACTTC.

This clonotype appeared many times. This CDR3 is CASSYSLGVGPSEQYF. Here the CDR3 DNA reads TGTGCCAGCAGTTACTCCCTTGGTGTGGGGCCGAGTGAGCAGTACTTC. V usage is TRBV27 and J usage is TRBJ2-7; D perhaps matches TRBD1 (5 bases). This CDR3 region has 16 residues. Germline V CDR1 and CDR2: MNHEY, SMNVEV (reference sequence). Trimming removed 4 bases from V and 7 bases from J, with 23 bases in between.

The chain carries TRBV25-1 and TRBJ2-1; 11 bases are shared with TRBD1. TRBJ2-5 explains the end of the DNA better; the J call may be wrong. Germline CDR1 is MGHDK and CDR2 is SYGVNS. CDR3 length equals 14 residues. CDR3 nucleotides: TGTGCCAGCAGTGTGGGACAGGGGGTCGAGACCCAGTACTTC. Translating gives CASSVGQGVETQYF.

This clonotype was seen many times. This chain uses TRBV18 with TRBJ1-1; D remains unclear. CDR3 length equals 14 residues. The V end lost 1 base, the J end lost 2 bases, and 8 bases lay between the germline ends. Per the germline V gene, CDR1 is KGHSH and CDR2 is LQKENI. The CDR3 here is CASSPQGSNTEAFF. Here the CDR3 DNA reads TGTGCCAGCTCACCACAGGGCTCCAACACTGAAGCTTTCTTT.